This TCR beta chain comes out of a study of T cell repertoires in cytomegalovirus infection. The overall study: It was recently identified HLA-C-restricted and well-studied HLA-B-restricted CMV epitopes that the study used. Matching HLA type and CMV infection were both indicated by public TCR beta signatures. Findings and limits, study-wide: Across the ex vivo response, the dominant clonotypes were HLA-C-restricted CMV-specific TCR beta clonotypes. Of the TCR beta families, the public ones yielded a cumulative frequency that identified carriers of CMV plus the relevant HLA.

Germline V gives CDR1 SGHTA, CDR2 FQGNSA. The CDR3 length is 18 residues. Unmatched junction bases numbered 12, after V lost 5 bases and J lost 3 bases. Many counts were recorded for this clonotype. Its antigen is as yet unknown. Via MiXCR, TCRdb re-called the reads, giving one row per CDR3 protein. The sample has about a million distinct CDR3 sequences, roughly 31% seen once. The TCR comes from a human donor in good health (CMV status not recorded). Some clones in this sample may be carry-over from other donors' samples. The rearrangement uses TRBV7-2 and TRBJ2-3, with 12 bases identical to TRBD2. The sequenced sample was cultured CD8+ T cells from PBMCs, obtained from culture after CMV antigen stimulation. The CDR3 region is CASSPPLASGGATDTQYF. Written as DNA, the CDR3 is TGTGCCAGCAGCCCACCCCTGGCTAGCGGGGGGGCTACAGATACGCAGTATTTT.